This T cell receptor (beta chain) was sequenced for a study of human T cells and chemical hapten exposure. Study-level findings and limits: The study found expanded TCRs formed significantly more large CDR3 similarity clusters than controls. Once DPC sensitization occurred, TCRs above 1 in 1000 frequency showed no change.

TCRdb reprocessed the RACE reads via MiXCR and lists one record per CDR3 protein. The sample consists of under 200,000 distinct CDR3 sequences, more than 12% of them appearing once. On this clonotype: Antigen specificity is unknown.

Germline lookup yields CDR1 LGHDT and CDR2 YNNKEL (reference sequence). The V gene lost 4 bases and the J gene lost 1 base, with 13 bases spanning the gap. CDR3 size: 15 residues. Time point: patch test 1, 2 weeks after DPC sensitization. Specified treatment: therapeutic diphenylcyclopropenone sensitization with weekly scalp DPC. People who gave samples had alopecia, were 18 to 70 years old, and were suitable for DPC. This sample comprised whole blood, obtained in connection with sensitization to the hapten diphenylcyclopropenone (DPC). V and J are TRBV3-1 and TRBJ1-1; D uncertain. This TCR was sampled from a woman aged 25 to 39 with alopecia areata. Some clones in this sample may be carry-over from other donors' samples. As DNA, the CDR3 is TGTGCCAGCAGCCCCGCCTGGACGGGGAACACTGAAGCTTTCTTT. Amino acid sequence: CASSPAWTGNTEAFF.